Listed below are T cell receptor beta chains from one sample, sequenced in a study of shared clonotypes between healthy human individuals. Repertoires were generated with immunoSEQ multiplex PCR, while TCRdb's copy carries only in-frame clones and drops some. The sample has hundreds of thousands of clones, roughly 72% seen once; the top ten hold 12%. Sequencing was done on a sample of PBMCs. The receptor set was obtained from a woman aged 40 to 50 in good health. Some clones in this sample may be carry-over from other donors' samples. Each CDR3 is given without its conserved first and last residue. The order of the fields is clone size, D gene, V gene, J gene, CDR3 length, CDR3 protein. A D gene is named only where the DNA matches it firmly. The size entry is marked missing in some rows and otherwise reads once, few, many or a size class.

clone_size: NA
d_call: NA
v_call: TRBV11-2
j_call: TRBJ2-1
cdr3_length: 10
cdr3_aa: ASSLVGTEQF

clone_size: NA
d_call: TRBD1
v_call: TRBV27
j_call: TRBJ2-3
cdr3_length: 13
cdr3_aa: ASSPDRGITDTQY

clone_size: NA
d_call: NA
v_call: TRBV19
j_call: TRBJ2-2
cdr3_length: 13
cdr3_aa: ASLPFSSNTGELF

clone_size: NA
d_call: NA
v_call: TRBV19
j_call: TRBJ2-7
cdr3_length: 12
cdr3_aa: ASSLPVPPHEQY

clone_size: NA
d_call: NA
v_call: TRBV5-1
j_call: TRBJ1-1
cdr3_length: 12
cdr3_aa: ASSPRETNTEAF

clone_size: NA
d_call: NA
v_call: TRBV28
j_call: TRBJ2-3
cdr3_length: 16
cdr3_aa: ASSPVGIARTNSDPQY

clone_size: NA
d_call: NA
v_call: TRBV11-2
j_call: TRBJ1-4
cdr3_length: 14
cdr3_aa: ASSLNHARAGEKLF

clone_size: NA
d_call: TRBD2
v_call: TRBV27
j_call: TRBJ2-7
cdr3_length: 11
cdr3_aa: ARTTSGSNEQY

clone_size: NA
d_call: NA
v_call: TRBV28
j_call: TRBJ2-7
cdr3_length: 12
cdr3_aa: ASPWAGPSQGQY

clone_size: NA
d_call: NA
v_call: TRBV4-3
j_call: TRBJ2-3
cdr3_length: 12
cdr3_aa: ASSQDRGTDTQY

clone_size: NA
d_call: NA
v_call: TRBV27
j_call: TRBJ1-1
cdr3_length: 11
cdr3_aa: ASSFQRGAEAF

clone_size: NA
d_call: TRBD1
v_call: TRBV10-2
j_call: TRBJ1-1
cdr3_length: 15
cdr3_aa: ASGSGTGQRTNTEAF

clone_size: NA
d_call: NA
v_call: TRBV2
j_call: TRBJ1-2
cdr3_length: 13
cdr3_aa: ASSEMRGLLPGYT

clone_size: NA
d_call: NA
v_call: TRBV10-3
j_call: TRBJ1-2
cdr3_length: 11
cdr3_aa: AISENQDYGYT

clone_size: NA
d_call: TRBD1
v_call: TRBV18
j_call: TRBJ2-3
cdr3_length: 14
cdr3_aa: ASSPRQGATTDTQY

clone_size: NA
d_call: NA
v_call: TRBV28
j_call: TRBJ2-3
cdr3_length: 13
cdr3_aa: ASSVQGWGSDTQY

clone_size: NA
d_call: NA
v_call: TRBV27
j_call: TRBJ2-3
cdr3_length: 11
cdr3_aa: ASANSYRDTQY

clone_size: once
d_call: TRBD1
v_call: TRBV19
j_call: TRBJ2-5
cdr3_length: 11
cdr3_aa: ASSGWTGETQY

clone_size: NA
d_call: NA
v_call: TRBV5-4
j_call: TRBJ2-3
cdr3_length: 11
cdr3_aa: ASSGAREDTQY

clone_size: NA
d_call: TRBD2
v_call: TRBV28
j_call: TRBJ2-5
cdr3_length: 14
cdr3_aa: ASSKKAGGASETQY

clone_size: few
d_call: NA
v_call: TRBV6-1
j_call: TRBJ1-1
cdr3_length: 12
cdr3_aa: ASSDGRGRTEAF

clone_size: NA
d_call: TRBD1
v_call: TRBV4-2
j_call: TRBJ1-2
cdr3_length: 11
cdr3_aa: ASSQTGDYGYT

clone_size: NA
d_call: NA
v_call: TRBV7-8
j_call: TRBJ2-7
cdr3_length: 12
cdr3_aa: ASSLEGRVGEQY